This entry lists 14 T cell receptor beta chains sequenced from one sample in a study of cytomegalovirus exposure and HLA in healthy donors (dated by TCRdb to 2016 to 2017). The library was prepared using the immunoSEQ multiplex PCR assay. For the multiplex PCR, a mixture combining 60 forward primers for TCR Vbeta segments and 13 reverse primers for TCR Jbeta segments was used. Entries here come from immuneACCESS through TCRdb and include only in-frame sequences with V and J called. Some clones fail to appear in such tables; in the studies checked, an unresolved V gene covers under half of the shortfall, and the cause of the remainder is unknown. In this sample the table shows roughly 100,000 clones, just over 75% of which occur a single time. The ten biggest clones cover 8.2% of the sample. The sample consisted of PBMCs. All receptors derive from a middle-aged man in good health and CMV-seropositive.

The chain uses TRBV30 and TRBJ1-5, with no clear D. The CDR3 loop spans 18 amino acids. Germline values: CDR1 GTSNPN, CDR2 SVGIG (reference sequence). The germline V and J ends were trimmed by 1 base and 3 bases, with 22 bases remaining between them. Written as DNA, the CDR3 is TGTGCCTGGAGTGGAGGCAGACTGGCCCTCGGAGTCAATCAGCCCCAGCATTTT. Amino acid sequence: CAWSGGRLALGVNQPQHF.

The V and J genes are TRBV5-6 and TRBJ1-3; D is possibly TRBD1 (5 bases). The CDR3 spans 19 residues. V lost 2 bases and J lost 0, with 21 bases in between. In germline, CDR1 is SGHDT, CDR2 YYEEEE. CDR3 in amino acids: CASSFLWGEGHTSGNTIYF. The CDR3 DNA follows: TGTGCCAGCAGCTTCCTCTGGGGGGAGGGCCACACCTCTGGAAACACCATATATTTT.

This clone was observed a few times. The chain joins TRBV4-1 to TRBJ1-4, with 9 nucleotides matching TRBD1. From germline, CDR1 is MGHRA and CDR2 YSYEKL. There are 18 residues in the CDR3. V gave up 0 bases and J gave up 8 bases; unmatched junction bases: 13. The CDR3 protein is CASSQDFYSRQGDEKLFF. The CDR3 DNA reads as TGCGCCAGCAGCCAAGATTTTTACTCGAGACAGGGGGACGAAAAACTGTTTTTT.

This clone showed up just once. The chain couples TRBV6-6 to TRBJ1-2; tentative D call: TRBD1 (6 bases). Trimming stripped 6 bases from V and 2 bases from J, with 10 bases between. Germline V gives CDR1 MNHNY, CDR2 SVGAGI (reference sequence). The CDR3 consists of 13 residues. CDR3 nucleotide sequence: TGTGCCAGCAGAGATACAGGGAACTATGGCTACACCTTC. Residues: CASRDTGNYGYTF.

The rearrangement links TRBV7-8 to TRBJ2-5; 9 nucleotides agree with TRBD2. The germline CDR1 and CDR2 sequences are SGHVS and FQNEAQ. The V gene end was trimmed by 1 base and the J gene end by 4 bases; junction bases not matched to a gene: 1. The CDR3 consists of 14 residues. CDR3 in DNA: TGTGCCAGCAGCTTAGAACTAGCGGGAGAGACCCAGTACTTC. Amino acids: CASSLELAGETQYF.

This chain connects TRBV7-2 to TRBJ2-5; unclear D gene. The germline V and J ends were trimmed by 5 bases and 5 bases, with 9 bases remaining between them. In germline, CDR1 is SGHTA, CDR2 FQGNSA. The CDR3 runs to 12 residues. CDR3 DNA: TGTGCCAGCAGCGACATACAGGAGACCCAGTACTTC. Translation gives CASSDIQETQYF.

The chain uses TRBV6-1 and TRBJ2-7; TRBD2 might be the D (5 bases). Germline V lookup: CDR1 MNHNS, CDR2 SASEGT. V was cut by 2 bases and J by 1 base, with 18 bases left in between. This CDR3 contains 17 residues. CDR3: CASSELEGYSRSYEQYF. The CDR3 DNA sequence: TGTGCCAGCAGTGAATTAGAGGGCTATAGCCGGTCCTACGAGCAGTACTTC.

Here the CDR3 reads CASSSDREADTQYF. CDR3 in DNA: TGTGCCAGCAGTTCGGACAGGGAGGCAGATACGCAGTATTTT. The chain couples TRBV6-4 to TRBJ2-3; 8 nucleotides line up with TRBD1. The germline CDR1 and CDR2 sequences are MRHNA and SNTAGT. With 5 bases clipped from V and 4 bases from J, the junction kept 5 bases outside the gene matches. This CDR3 has 14 amino acids.

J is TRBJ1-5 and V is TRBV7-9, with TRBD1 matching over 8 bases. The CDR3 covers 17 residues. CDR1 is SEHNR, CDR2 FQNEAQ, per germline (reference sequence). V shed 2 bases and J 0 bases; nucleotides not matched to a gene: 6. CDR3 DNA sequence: TGTGCCAGCAGCTTATCGACAGGGGCGGGTAGCAATCAGCCCCAGCATTTT. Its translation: CASSLSTGAGSNQPQHF.

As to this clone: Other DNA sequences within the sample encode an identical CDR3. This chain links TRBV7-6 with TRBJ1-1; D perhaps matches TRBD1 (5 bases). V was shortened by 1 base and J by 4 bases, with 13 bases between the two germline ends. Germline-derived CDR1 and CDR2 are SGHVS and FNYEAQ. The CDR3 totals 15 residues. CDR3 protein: CASSLVTGGGTEAFF. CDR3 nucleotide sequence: TGTGCCAGCAGCTTAGTAACCGGGGGGGGCACTGAAGCTTTCTTT.

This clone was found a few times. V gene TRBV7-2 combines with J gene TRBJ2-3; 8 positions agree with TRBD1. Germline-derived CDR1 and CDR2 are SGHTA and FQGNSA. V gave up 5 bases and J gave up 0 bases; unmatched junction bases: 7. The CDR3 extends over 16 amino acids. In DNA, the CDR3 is TGTGCCAGCAGCAAGGGGACAGGCCGGAGCACAGATACGCAGTATTTT. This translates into CASSKGTGRSTDTQYF.

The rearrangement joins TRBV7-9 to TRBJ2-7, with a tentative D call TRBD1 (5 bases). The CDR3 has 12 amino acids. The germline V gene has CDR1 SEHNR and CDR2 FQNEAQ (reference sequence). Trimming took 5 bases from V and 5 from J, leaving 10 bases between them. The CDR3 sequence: CASSHLRDEQYF. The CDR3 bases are TGTGCCAGCAGCCACCTCAGGGACGAGCAGTACTTC.

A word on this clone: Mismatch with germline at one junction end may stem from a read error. DNA of the CDR3: TGTGCCAGCAGTGAAGTGCGCTCTGGGGCCAACGGCCTGACTTTC. As protein: CASSEVRSGANGLTF. This chain connects TRBV6-1 to TRBJ2-6; tentatively, D is TRBD1 (5 bases). Germline assignment: CDR1 MNHNS and CDR2 SASEGT. CDR3 length: 15 residues.

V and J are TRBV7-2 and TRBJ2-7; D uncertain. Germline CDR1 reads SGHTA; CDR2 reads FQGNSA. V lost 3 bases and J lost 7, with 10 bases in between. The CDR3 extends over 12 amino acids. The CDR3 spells CASSFLRGEQYF. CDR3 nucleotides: TGTGCCAGCAGCTTTTTGAGAGGAGAGCAGTACTTC.